The 32 T cell receptor beta chains presented below share a single source sample, sequenced in a study of immune cell composition in non-small cell lung cancer. Repertoires were generated with immunoSEQ multiplex PCR, while TCRdb's copy carries only in-frame clones and drops some. The sample holds some 2,700 clones, approximately 81% seen once. Specimen: lung tumor tissue. The receptors stem from a human donor with non-small cell lung cancer.

V gene TRBV4-3 combines with J gene TRBJ2-7; 12 nucleotides agree with TRBD1. This CDR3 has 16 residues. CDR1 LGHNA and CDR2 YSLEER come from the germline V gene. V gave up 4 bases and J gave up 3 bases; unmatched junction bases: 7. The chain's CDR3 is CASSPQGQGAGYEQYF. CDR3 DNA: TGCGCCAGCAGCCCGCAGGGACAGGGGGCTGGCTACGAGCAGTACTTC.

This clone has more than one count but fewer than ten. The gene calls are TRBV5-1 and TRBJ1-1; weak D call: TRBD1 (6 bases). Germline-derived CDR1 and CDR2 are SGHRS and YFSETQ. The CDR3 has 14 amino acids. V gave up 1 base and J gave up 1 base, with 8 bases separating them. The CDR3 reads CASSLQGQNTEAFF. CDR3 DNA sequence: TGCGCCAGCAGCTTGCAGGGGCAGAACACTGAAGCTTTCTTT. Variable domain in full (rest from reference TRBV5-1 and TRBJ1-1): KAGVTQTPRYLIKTRGQQVTLSCSPISGHRSVSWYQQTPGQGLQFLFEYFSETQRNKGNFPGRFSGRQFSNSRSEMNVSTLELGDSALYLCASSLQGQNTEAFFGQGTRLTVV.

This clone was counted between two and nine times. The chain employs TRBV5-1 and TRBJ1-5, with TRBD1 matching over 11 bases. V shed 4 bases and J 4 bases; nucleotides not matched to a gene: 4. Germline CDR1 reads SGHRS; CDR2 reads YFSETQ. This CDR3 has 15 residues. The CDR3 sequence: CASSPGTGGNQPQHF. CDR3 bases: TGCGCCAGCAGCCCCGGGACAGGGGGAAATCAGCCCCAGCATTTT. The whole variable domain, remainder taken from reference TRBV5-1 and TRBJ1-5, is KAGVTQTPRYLIKTRGQQVTLSCSPISGHRSVSWYQQTPGQGLQFLFEYFSETQRNKGNFPGRFSGRQFSNSRSEMNVSTLELGDSALYLCASSPGTGGNQPQHFGDGTRLSIL.

This clone was seen only a few times. The chain has TRBV7-8 and TRBJ1-5; 8 nucleotides align to TRBD1. CDR3 length: 14 amino acids. The J segment lost 1 base and the V segment lost 5 bases, leaving 1 base of the junction unmatched. CDR1 is SGHVS, CDR2 FQNEAQ, per germline. DNA for the CDR3: TGTGCCAGCAGCCGACAGGGGAGCAATCAGCCCCAGCATTTT. Residues: CASSRQGSNQPQHF.

The chain employs TRBV5-6 and TRBJ1-3, with TRBD1 matching 7 bases. The CDR3 contains 15 residues. Germline V gene lookup returns CDR1 SGHDT and CDR2 YYEEEE. V was pared by 3 bases and J by 4 bases, with 7 bases of the junction left unmatched. CDR3 sequence reads: CASSSRQGGGNTIYF. The CDR3 coding sequence is TGTGCCAGCAGCTCCAGACAGGGCGGCGGAAACACCATATATTTT.

The chain carries TRBV18 and TRBJ2-7, with 7 bases fitting TRBD1. CDR3 length: 14 residues. CDR1 KGHSH and CDR2 LQKENI come from the germline V gene. The trim removed 6 bases at V and 2 bases at J, leaving 7 bases unmatched. CDR3 in amino acids: CASSPGQPPYEQYF. The CDR3 DNA follows: TGTGCCAGCTCCCCGGGACAGCCCCCCTACGAGCAGTACTTC.

The V gene is TRBV5-1, the J gene TRBJ2-2; 9 bases are a match to TRBD1. Germline-derived CDR1 and CDR2 are SGHRS and YFSETQ. This CDR3 has 19 amino acids. Trimming at V came to 4 bases and at J to 1 base, leaving 14 bases not matched to a gene. The DNA of the CDR3 is TGCGCCAGCAGCCCGCGATGGCCCGGGACAGGGATGAACACCGGGGAGCTGTTTTTT. It specifies CASSPRWPGTGMNTGELFF.

This rearrangement joins TRBV5-1 to TRBJ2-7; a weak D match, TRBD2 (6 bases). Germline loops: CDR1 SGHRS, CDR2 YFSETQ. The CDR3 has 14 amino acids. Trimming shortened V by 2 bases and J by 6 bases, and 15 bases separated the two germline ends. For the CDR3, the DNA is TGCGCCAGCAGCTTAAGGAGGGACCCACCCGAGCAGTACTTC. Translating gives CASSLRRDPPEQYF.

This chain links TRBV6-5 with TRBJ1-1; 7 bases are shared with TRBD1. The CDR3 is made up of 13 amino acids. Germline V gives CDR1 MNHEY, CDR2 SVGAGI. V dropped 6 bases and J dropped 4; count of bases not matched to a gene: 5. CDR3 nucleotides: TGTGCCAGCAGCCGACCAGGGGGCACTGAAGCTTTCTTT. Protein product: CASSRPGGTEAFF.

V gene TRBV7-2 combines with J gene TRBJ1-1; 8 nucleotides line up with TRBD1. The CDR3 contains 17 residues. Trimming at V came to 1 base and at J to 1 base, leaving 8 bases not matched to a gene. CDR1 SGHTA and CDR2 FQGNSA come from the germline V gene. Here the CDR3 DNA reads TGTGCCAGCAGCTTAGGAGCAGGGGGCTGGAGGAACACTGAAGCTTTCTTT. It yields the protein CASSLGAGGWRNTEAFF.

The V and J genes are TRBV18 and TRBJ1-6, with a weak D call TRBD1 (5 bases). Germline CDR1 KGHSH, CDR2 LQKENI. CDR3 length: 15 residues. V was trimmed by 0 bases and J by 6 bases, leaving 9 bases between them. This CDR3 is CASSPPNRSNSPLHF. The CDR3 coding sequence is TGTGCCAGCTCACCACCGAACAGGAGTAATTCACCCCTCCACTTT.

This chain uses TRBV27 with TRBJ1-3; D not resolved. The CDR3 extends over 15 amino acids. The germline V gene has CDR1 MNHEY and CDR2 SMNVEV (reference sequence). V was pared by 6 bases and J by 1 base, with 13 bases between. CDR3 region: CASSPRFRSGNTIYF. In DNA form, the CDR3 reads TGTGCCAGCAGCCCACGTTTTCGGTCTGGAAACACCATATATTTT.

This clone appeared once. The chain's CDR3 is CASSSWGKTGQKQYGYTF. In DNA form, the CDR3 reads TGTGCCAGCAGCTCCTGGGGGAAAACCGGACAGAAGCAGTATGGCTACACCTTC. V and J are TRBV5-8 and TRBJ1-2; tentative D call: TRBD1 (6 bases). The germline gives CDR1 SGHTS, CDR2 YDEGEE. Deletions cut 3 bases from V and 5 bases from J, with 26 bases between. The CDR3 sequence is 18 residues long.

The chain is built from TRBV5-1 and TRBJ1-1; TRBD1 matches at 10 bases. CDR1 is SGHRS, CDR2 YFSETQ, per germline. CDR3 size: 14 residues. V dropped 0 bases and J dropped 4; count of bases not matched to a gene: 0. CDR3 in DNA: TGCGCCAGCAGCTTGGGGACAGGGGGCACTGAAGCTTTCTTT. Translation gives CASSLGTGGTEAFF. Full variable domain (missing parts from reference TRBV5-1 and TRBJ1-1): KAGVTQTPRYLIKTRGQQVTLSCSPISGHRSVSWYQQTPGQGLQFLFEYFSETQRNKGNFPGRFSGRQFSNSRSEMNVSTLELGDSALYLCASSLGTGGTEAFFGQGTRLTVV.

The V gene is TRBV5-1, the J gene TRBJ2-7; 10 nucleotides agree with TRBD1. Trimming took 2 bases from V and 7 from J; bases not matched to a gene: 6. CDR3 length: 14 amino acids. Germline assignment: CDR1 SGHRS and CDR2 YFSETQ. Written as DNA, the CDR3 is TGCGCCAGCAGCTTCCTCGGGACAGGGGATGAGCAGTACTTC. Encoded protein: CASSFLGTGDEQYF.

This clone was seen a single time. CDR3 DNA sequence: TGTGCCAGCAGCGTGGGGAGTGAAGAGACCCAGTACTTC. This codes for CASSVGSEETQYF. The chain recombines TRBV9 with TRBJ2-5; perhaps TRBD2 as D (5 bases). Between the trimmed V and J ends, which lost 2 bases and 3 bases, there was a span of 8 bases. Germline lookup yields CDR1 SGDLS and CDR2 YYNGEE. This CDR3 contains 13 residues. Drawing the rest from reference TRBV9 and TRBJ2-5, the complete variable domain is DSGVTQTPKHLITATGQRVTLRCSPRSGDLSVYWYQQSLDQGLQFLIQYYNGEERAKGNILERFSAQQFPDLHSELNLSSLELGDSALYFCASSVGSEETQYFGPGTRLLVL.

This clone occurred a few times. The CDR3 sequence is CATPRAGNYGYTF. The CDR3 DNA is TGTGCCACGCCCAGGGCCGGAAACTATGGCTACACCTTC. The V call is TRBV6-1, the J call TRBJ1-2; possibly TRBD1 for D (5 bases). V dropped 10 bases and J dropped 2 bases, with 14 bases sitting between them. The germline V gene has CDR1 MNHNS and CDR2 SASEGT. This CDR3 has 13 residues.

The chain couples TRBV29-1 to TRBJ1-4; TRBD1 might be the D (5 bases). Germline values: CDR1 SQVTM, CDR2 ANQGSEA. Between the trimmed V and J ends, which lost 7 bases and 4 bases, there was a span of 10 bases. The CDR3 is 12 residues long. In nucleotides, the CDR3 is TGCAGCGGCTACGGACATAATGAAAAACTGTTTTTT. Translated: CSGYGHNEKLFF.

The chain has TRBV7-9 and TRBJ2-7; possible D gene TRBD2, 5 bases. Trimming pared 0 bases from V and 2 bases from J, leaving 8 bases between. The CDR3 length is 14 residues. Germline CDR1 reads SEHNR; CDR2 reads FQNEAQ (reference sequence). The CDR3 here is CASSLAAGPYEQYF. In nucleotides, the CDR3 is TGTGCCAGCAGCTTAGCCGCGGGTCCCTACGAGCAGTACTTC.

V usage is TRBV6-1 and J usage is TRBJ2-7; D unresolved. The CDR3 has 15 residues. CDR1 and CDR2 from the germline V gene are MNHNS and SASEGT. Trimming cost V 1 base and J 0 bases, with 10 bases left between them. CDR3 DNA: TGTGCCAGCAGTGAAGGAGACTCGAGCTCCTACGAGCAGTACTTC. Protein product: CASSEGDSSSYEQYF.

V is TRBV7-9 and J is TRBJ1-6, with 8 bases identical to TRBD1. V was pared by 1 base and J by 4 bases, with 0 bases of the junction left unmatched. The length of the CDR3 is 15 residues. Germline CDR1 SEHNR, CDR2 FQNEAQ (reference sequence). The CDR3 coding sequence is TGTGCCAGCAGCTTAGGGACAGGGTATAATTCACCCCTCCACTTT. Protein product: CASSLGTGYNSPLHF.

The genes are TRBV5-4 and TRBJ2-3; D is perhaps TRBD1 (5 bases). The CDR3 has 14 amino acids. Germline CDR1 reads SGHNT; CDR2 reads YYREEE (reference sequence). V was shortened by 4 bases and J by 2 bases, with 11 bases between the two germline ends. CDR3 bases: TGTGCCAGCAGCCATCCGACAGACACAGATACGCAGTATTTT. Its protein is CASSHPTDTDTQYF.

This chain connects TRBV6-1 to TRBJ1-1; 7 bases agree with TRBD1. The CDR3 covers 14 residues. Trimming took 5 bases from V and 4 from J; bases not matched to a gene: 7. Germline V lookup: CDR1 MNHNS, CDR2 SASEGT. This CDR3 is CASSPRQGGTEAFF. The CDR3 coding sequence is TGTGCCAGCAGTCCCCGACAGGGAGGCACTGAAGCTTTCTTT.

J is TRBJ2-2 and V is TRBV29-1, with 7 bases that match TRBD1. This CDR3 has 13 residues. The germline gives CDR1 SQVTM, CDR2 ANQGSEA. Trimming took 6 bases from V and 3 from J; bases not matched to a gene: 4. CDR3 DNA: TGCAGCGTCCAGGGGGTCGACACCGGGGAGCTGTTTTTT. Translation gives CSVQGVDTGELFF.

The rearrangement joins TRBV19 to TRBJ1-5; the match to TRBD1 covers 10 bases. Germline CDR1 and CDR2: LNHDA and SQIVND (reference sequence). The V segment lost 8 bases and the J segment 2 bases; nucleotides outside the gene matches: 9. This CDR3 comprises 16 residues. CDR3 DNA: TGTGCCAGTCGCGCGGGAGGGACAGGGGGCAATCAGCCCCAGCATTTT. It is translated as CASRAGGTGGNQPQHF.

This chain connects TRBV7-9 to TRBJ1-4; D remains unclear. There are 15 residues in the CDR3. Germline V CDR1 and CDR2: SEHNR, FQNEAQ (reference sequence). Trimming shortened V by 3 bases and J by 5 bases, and 13 bases separated the two germline ends. CDR3 residues: CASSLSRGGNEKLFF. Here the CDR3 DNA reads TGTGCCAGCAGCTTGAGTCGTGGAGGGAATGAAAAACTGTTTTTT. The complete variable domain, with remaining parts taken from reference TRBV7-9 and TRBJ1-4, reads DTGVSQNPRHKITKRGQNVTFRCDPISEHNRLYWYRQTLGQGPEFLTYFQNEAQLEKSRLLSDRFSAERPKGSFSTLEIQRTEQGDSAMYLCASSLSRGGNEKLFFGSGTQLSVL.

The chain joins TRBV2 to TRBJ2-1, with 12 bases that match TRBD2. The J segment lost 7 bases and the V segment lost 2 bases, leaving 6 bases of the junction unmatched. Germline lookup yields CDR1 SNHLY and CDR2 FYNNEI. The CDR3 runs to 16 residues. The CDR3 nucleotides read TGTGCCAGCAGTGAACGGGCTAGCGGGGGGGGGAATGAGCAGTTCTTC. Amino acids: CASSERASGGGNEQFF. The full variable domain, rest sourced from reference TRBV2 and TRBJ2-1, is EPEVTQTPSHQVTQMGQEVILRCVPISNHLYFYWYRQILGQKVEFLVSFYNNEISEKSEIFDDQFSVERPDGSNFTLKIRSTKLEDSAMYFCASSERASGGGNEQFFGPGTRLTVL.

The chain couples TRBV7-2 to TRBJ2-3; 7 bases fit TRBD2. Per germline, CDR1 SGHTA and CDR2 FQGNSA. The CDR3 covers 16 residues. V shed 3 bases and J 3 bases; nucleotides not matched to a gene: 9. The CDR3 DNA is TGTGCCAGCAGCTTCCAAAGTCGGGGGGAAACAGATACGCAGTATTTT. As protein: CASSFQSRGETDTQYF.

The chain's CDR3 is CAISDPDTSGGYNEQFF. CDR3 DNA: TGTGCCATCAGTGACCCCGACACTAGCGGGGGCTACAATGAGCAGTTCTTC. V is TRBV10-3 and J is TRBJ2-1, with 11 bases lining up with TRBD2. The CDR3 length is 17 residues. V lost 3 bases, J lost 3 bases, and 7 bases stayed unmatched. In germline, CDR1 is ENHRY, CDR2 SYGVKD.

About this clone itself: One end of the junction is discordant with germline, which a read error may explain. CDR3 amino acids: CASSQDLTGTGIFGYTF. CDR3 nucleotides: TGCGCCAGCAGCCAAGATTTGACCGGGACAGGAATTTTTGGCTACACCTTC. The chain employs TRBV5-4 and TRBJ1-2; TRBD1 aligns across 8 bases. This CDR3 contains 17 residues. In germline, CDR1 is SGHNT, CDR2 YYREEE (reference sequence).

This chain joins TRBV5-6 and TRBJ2-1, with D uncertain. The CDR3 contains 11 residues. Between the trimmed V and J ends, which lost 3 bases and 5 bases, there was a span of 3 bases. Germline assignment: CDR1 SGHDT and CDR2 YYEEEE. Here the CDR3 DNA reads TGTGCCAGCAGCTCGGACAATGAGCAGTTCTTC. This translates into CASSSDNEQFF.

This clone occurred once. The chain is built from TRBV11-2 and TRBJ1-2; D unresolved. Germline assignment: CDR1 SGHAT and CDR2 FQNNGV. The length of the CDR3 is 13 residues. Trimming stripped 5 bases from V and 1 base from J, with 8 bases between. The CDR3 protein is CASSPTNNYGYTF. The CDR3 DNA sequence: TGTGCCAGCAGCCCCACTAATAACTATGGCTACACCTTC.